This T cell receptor (beta chain) comes out of a study of blood T cell repertoires in COVID-19. Study overall: Specimens from acute and convalescent COVID-19 originated in the United States, Italy and Spain. Sources were T cells, B-cell-depleted T cells, or PBMCs; the material itself was cDNA or gDNA.

The CDR3 consists of 11 residues. In the original workflow: Amplification of reference gene primers provided the estimated nucleated cell counts. Assay used: immunoSEQ multiplex PCR; TCRdb lists only in-frame clones, some missing. V, J and clone size derive from that table, while D and trimming were established from the DNA sequence. This table has 100,000 or so clones, around 81% appearing once. This chain joins TRBV12-2 and TRBJ1-4. TRBV12-2 is labeled a pseudogene. The TCR was taken from a human donor in a cohort sampled during active COVID-19. Input material: peripheral blood. Here the CDR3 reads CTSRFREKLFF. CDR3 nucleotides: TGTACAAGTCGCTTTCGGGAAAAACTGTTTTTT.